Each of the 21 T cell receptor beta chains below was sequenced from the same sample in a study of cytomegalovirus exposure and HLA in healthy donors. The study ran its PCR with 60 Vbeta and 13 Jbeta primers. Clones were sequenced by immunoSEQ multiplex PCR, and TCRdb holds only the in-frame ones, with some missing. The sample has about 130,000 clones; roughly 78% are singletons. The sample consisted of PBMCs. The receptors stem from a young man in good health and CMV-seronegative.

Written as DNA, the CDR3 is TGCGCCAGCAGCTTGGACCCGGGGGGAGAGACCCAGTACTTC. Its protein is CASSLDPGGETQYF. The J gene is TRBJ2-5, the V gene TRBV5-1; TRBD2 matches 7 bases. V was pared by 0 bases and J by 4 bases, with 3 bases of the junction left unmatched. The CDR3 has 14 amino acids. Germline CDR1 SGHRS, CDR2 YFSETQ.

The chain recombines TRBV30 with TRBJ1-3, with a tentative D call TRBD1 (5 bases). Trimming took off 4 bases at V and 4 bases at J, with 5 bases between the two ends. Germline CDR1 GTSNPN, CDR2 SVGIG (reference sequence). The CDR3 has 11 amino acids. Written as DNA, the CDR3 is TGTGCCTGGACAGGGGGAAACACCATATATTTT. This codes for CAWTGGNTIYF. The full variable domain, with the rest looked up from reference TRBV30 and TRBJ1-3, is SQTIHQWPATLVQPVGSPLSLECTVEGTSNPNLYWYRQAAGRGLQLLFYSVGIGQISSEVPQNLSASRPQDRQFILSSKKLLLSDSGFYLCAWTGGNTIYFGEGSWLTVV.

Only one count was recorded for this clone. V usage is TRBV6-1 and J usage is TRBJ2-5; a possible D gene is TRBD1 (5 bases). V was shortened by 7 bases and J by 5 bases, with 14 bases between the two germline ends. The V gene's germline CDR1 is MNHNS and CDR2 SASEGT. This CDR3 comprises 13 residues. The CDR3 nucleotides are TGTGCCAGCACCCTGGGGCTGATGGAGACCCAGTACTTC. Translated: CASTLGLMETQYF.

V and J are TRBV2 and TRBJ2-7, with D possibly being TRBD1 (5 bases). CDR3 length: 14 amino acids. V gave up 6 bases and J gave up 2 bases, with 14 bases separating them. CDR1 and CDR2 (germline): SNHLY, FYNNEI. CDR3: CASRGEYPTYEQYF. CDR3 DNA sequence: TGTGCCAGCAGAGGGGAATACCCTACCTACGAGCAGTACTTC.

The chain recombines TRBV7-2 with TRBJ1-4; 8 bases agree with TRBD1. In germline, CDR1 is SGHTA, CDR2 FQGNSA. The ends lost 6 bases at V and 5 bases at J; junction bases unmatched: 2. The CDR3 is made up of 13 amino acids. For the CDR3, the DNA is TGTGCCAGCAGGACAGGGGTGAATGAAAAACTGTTTTTT. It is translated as CASRTGVNEKLFF.

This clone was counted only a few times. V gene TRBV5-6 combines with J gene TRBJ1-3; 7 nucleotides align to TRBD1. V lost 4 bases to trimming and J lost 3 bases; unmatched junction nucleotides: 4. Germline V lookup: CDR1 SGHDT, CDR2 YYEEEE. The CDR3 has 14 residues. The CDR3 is CASSGRTGGNTIYF. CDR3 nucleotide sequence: TGTGCCAGCAGCGGACGGACAGGTGGAAACACCATATATTTT. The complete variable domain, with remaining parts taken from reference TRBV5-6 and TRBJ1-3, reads DAGVTQSPTHLIKTRGQQVTLRCSPKSGHDTVSWYQQALGQGPQFIFQYYEEEERQRGNFPDRFSGHQFPNYSSELNVNALLLGDSALYLCASSGRTGGNTIYFGEGSWLTVV.

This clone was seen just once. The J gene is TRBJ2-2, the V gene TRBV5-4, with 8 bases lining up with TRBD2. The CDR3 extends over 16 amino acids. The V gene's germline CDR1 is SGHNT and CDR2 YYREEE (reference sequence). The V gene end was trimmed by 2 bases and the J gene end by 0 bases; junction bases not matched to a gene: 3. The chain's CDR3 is CASSFGRGANTGELFF. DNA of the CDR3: TGTGCCAGCAGCTTCGGGCGGGGGGCGAACACCGGGGAGCTGTTTTTT.

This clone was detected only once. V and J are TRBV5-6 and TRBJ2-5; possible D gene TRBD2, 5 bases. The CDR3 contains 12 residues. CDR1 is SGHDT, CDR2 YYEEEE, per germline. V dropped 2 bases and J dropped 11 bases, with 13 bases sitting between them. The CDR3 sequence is CASSFDYSKQYF. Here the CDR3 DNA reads TGTGCCAGCAGCTTTGACTACAGTAAGCAGTACTTC.

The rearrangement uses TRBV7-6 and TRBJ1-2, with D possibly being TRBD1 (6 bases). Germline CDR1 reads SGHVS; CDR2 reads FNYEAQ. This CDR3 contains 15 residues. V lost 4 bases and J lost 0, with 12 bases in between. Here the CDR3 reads CASSSGTKTNYGYTF. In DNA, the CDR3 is TGTGCCAGCAGCTCCGGGACAAAGACTAACTATGGCTACACCTTC.

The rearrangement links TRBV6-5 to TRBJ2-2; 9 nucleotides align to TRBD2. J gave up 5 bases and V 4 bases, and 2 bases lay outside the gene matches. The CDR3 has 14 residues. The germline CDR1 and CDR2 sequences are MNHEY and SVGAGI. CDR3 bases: TGTGCCAGCAGTTCCCTAGCGGGGACCGGGGAGCTGTTTTTT. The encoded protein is CASSSLAGTGELFF.

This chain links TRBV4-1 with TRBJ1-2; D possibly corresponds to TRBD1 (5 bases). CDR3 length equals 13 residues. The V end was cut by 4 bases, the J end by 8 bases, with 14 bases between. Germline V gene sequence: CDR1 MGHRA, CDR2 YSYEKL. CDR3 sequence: CASSLNGGTGYTF. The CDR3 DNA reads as TGCGCCAGCAGCCTAAATGGGGGGACCGGCTACACCTTC.

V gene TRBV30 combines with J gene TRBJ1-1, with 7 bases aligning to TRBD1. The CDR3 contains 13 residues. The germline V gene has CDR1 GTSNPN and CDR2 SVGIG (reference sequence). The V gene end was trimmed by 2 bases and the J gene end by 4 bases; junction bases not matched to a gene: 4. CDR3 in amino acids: CAWSTGDVTEAFF. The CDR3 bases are TGTGCCTGGAGTACAGGGGACGTCACTGAAGCTTTCTTT.

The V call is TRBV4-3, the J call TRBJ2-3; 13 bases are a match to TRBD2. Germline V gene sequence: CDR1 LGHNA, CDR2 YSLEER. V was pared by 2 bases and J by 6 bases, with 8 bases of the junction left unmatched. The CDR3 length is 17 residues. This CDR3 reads CASSQRLAGGRLDTQYF. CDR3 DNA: TGCGCCAGCAGCCAACGACTAGCGGGAGGCCGGCTGGATACGCAGTATTTT.

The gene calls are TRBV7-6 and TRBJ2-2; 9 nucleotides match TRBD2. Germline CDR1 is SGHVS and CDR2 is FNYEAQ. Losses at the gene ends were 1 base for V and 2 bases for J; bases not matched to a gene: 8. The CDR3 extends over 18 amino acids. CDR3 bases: TGTGCCAGCAGCTTAGACCAATTTAGCGGGAGAAACACCGGGGAGCTGTTTTTT. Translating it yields CASSLDQFSGRNTGELFF.

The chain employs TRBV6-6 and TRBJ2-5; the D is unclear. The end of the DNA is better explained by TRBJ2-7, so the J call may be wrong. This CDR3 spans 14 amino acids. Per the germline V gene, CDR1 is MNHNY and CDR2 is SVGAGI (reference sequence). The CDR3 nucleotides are TGTGCCAGCAGTACGGCGACAAAAACCTACGAGCAGTACTTC. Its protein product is CASSTATKTYEQYF.

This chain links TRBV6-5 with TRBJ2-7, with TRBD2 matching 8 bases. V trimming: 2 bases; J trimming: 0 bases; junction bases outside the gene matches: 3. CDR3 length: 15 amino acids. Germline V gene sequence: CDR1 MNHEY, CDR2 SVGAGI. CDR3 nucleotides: TGTGCCAGCAGTTACGGTGCGGGGGGCTCCTACGAGCAGTACTTC. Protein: CASSYGAGGSYEQYF.

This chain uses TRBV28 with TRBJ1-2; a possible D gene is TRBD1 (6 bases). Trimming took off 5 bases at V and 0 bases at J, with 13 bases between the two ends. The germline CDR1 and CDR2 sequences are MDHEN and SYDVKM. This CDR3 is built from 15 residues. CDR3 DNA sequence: TGTGCCAGCAGTGGAGCCGGGACACCTAACTATGGCTACACCTTC. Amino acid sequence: CASSGAGTPNYGYTF.

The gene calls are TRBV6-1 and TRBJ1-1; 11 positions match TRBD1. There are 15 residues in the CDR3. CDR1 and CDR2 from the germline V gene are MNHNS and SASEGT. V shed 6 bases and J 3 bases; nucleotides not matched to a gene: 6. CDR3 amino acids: CASRGDRGSHTEAFF. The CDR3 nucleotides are TGTGCCAGCAGGGGGGACAGGGGGAGTCACACTGAAGCTTTCTTT.

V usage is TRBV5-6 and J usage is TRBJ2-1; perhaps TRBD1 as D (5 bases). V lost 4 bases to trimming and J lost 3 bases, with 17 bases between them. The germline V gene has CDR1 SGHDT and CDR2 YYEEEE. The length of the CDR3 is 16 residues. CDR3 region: CASSVTGANLYNEQFF. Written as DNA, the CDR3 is TGTGCCAGCAGCGTTACTGGGGCCAATCTCTACAATGAGCAGTTCTTC.

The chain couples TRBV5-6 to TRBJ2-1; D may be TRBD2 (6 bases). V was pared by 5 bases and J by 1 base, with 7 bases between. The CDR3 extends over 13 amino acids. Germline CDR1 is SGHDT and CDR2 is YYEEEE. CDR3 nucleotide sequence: TGTGCCAGCAGGCGGGGATCCTACAATGAGCAGTTCTTC. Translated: CASRRGSYNEQFF.

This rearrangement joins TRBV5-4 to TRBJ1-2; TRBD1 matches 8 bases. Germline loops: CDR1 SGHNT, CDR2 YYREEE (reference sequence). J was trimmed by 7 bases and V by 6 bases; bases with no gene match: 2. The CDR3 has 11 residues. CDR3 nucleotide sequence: TGTGCCAGCACCACAGGGGGTGGCTACACCTTC. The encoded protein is CASTTGGGYTF.